The rows below give T cell receptor beta chains drawn from one sample of a study of shared clonotypes between healthy human individuals. Generated by immunoSEQ multiplex PCR, the TCRdb table keeps only in-frame clones and is missing some. Among about half a million clones listed, 70% to 80% were seen once. The material sequenced was PBMCs. The receptors here all came from a woman between 35 and 50 years old in good health. Some clones in this sample may be carry-over from other donors' samples. Both conserved end residues are part of each CDR3. Fields, in order: clone size, V gene, J gene, CDR3 protein. Rows give clone size only sometimes, using once, few, many, or a class for an expanded clone.

clone_size: once; v_call: TRBV6-5; j_call: .; cdr3_aa: CASTDTYEQYF
clone_size: few; v_call: TRBV7-9; j_call: TRBJ2-5; cdr3_aa: CASSLSADVLRTQYF
clone_size: many; v_call: TRBV6-4; j_call: TRBJ2-3; cdr3_aa: CASSEGGSPTDTQYF
clone_size: .; v_call: TRBV5-5; j_call: TRBJ2-3; cdr3_aa: CASSWEGDTQYF
clone_size: .; v_call: TRBV19; j_call: TRBJ2-7; cdr3_aa: CASRITSGRVHEQYF
clone_size: .; v_call: TRBV5-1; j_call: TRBJ2-7; cdr3_aa: CASSLIQGANEQYF
clone_size: few; v_call: TRBV7-9; j_call: TRBJ1-5; cdr3_aa: CASSLGYQPQHF
clone_size: .; v_call: TRBV5-1; j_call: TRBJ1-1; cdr3_aa: CASSSTVGVAEAFF
clone_size: .; v_call: TRBV19; j_call: TRBJ2-3; cdr3_aa: CASTQQGILGTDTQYF
clone_size: .; v_call: TRBV27; j_call: TRBJ2-5; cdr3_aa: CASSLRLRETQYF
clone_size: .; v_call: TRBV7-3; j_call: TRBJ1-1; cdr3_aa: CASSLTPTGLNTEAFF
clone_size: .; v_call: TRBV5-4; j_call: TRBJ2-5; cdr3_aa: CASSLRGTQETQYF
clone_size: once; v_call: TRBV9; j_call: TRBJ2-4; cdr3_aa: CASSVPGTSDGKNIQYF
clone_size: few; v_call: TRBV5-1; j_call: TRBJ2-1; cdr3_aa: CASSYSRGVRNEQFF
clone_size: .; v_call: TRBV6-1; j_call: TRBJ1-1; cdr3_aa: CASSEAEGTLNTEAFF
clone_size: .; v_call: TRBV20-1; j_call: TRBJ2-2; cdr3_aa: CSARRAGELFF